What follows describes a single TCR beta chain. This specimen belongs to a study of blood T cell repertoires in COVID-19. Study overall: Acute and convalescent COVID-19 samples came from the United States, Italy and Spain. PBMCs, B-cell-depleted T cells, or T cells were the source of the cDNA or gDNA that made up the material.

Using immunoSEQ multiplex PCR, the repertoire was profiled, and TCRdb retains in-frame clones only, with some absent. Here the sample spans 350,000 to 400,000 clones, roughly 91% being singletons. Trimming pared 4 bases from V and 0 bases from J, leaving 7 bases between. In germline, CDR1 is MNHEY, CDR2 SMNVEV (reference sequence). This CDR3 is 14 amino acids long. Symptom resolution, clearance, or two negative PCRs marked donors in Cohort 3 as recovered. The chain combines TRBV27 with TRBJ1-5; D might be TRBD1 (5 bases). This clonotype was sampled from a woman in her 30s who had recovered from COVID-19. Sequences were obtained from PBMCs or T cells enriched from blood (not recorded which). The DNA of the CDR3 is TGTGCCAGCAGTTATCAGGGTAGCAATCAGCCCCAGCATTTT. Its translation: CASSYQGSNQPQHF.